The clone carrying this T cell receptor beta chain showed up just a few times. The antigen remains undetermined. From the reads, TCRdb called clonotypes with MiXCR, one entry per CDR3 protein. The sample includes around 280,000 distinct CDR3 sequences, roughly a tenth of them seen just once. The data are from a study of T cell repertoires in cytomegalovirus infection. Study-wide context: Public TCR beta signature analysis indicated the presence of both CMV infection and matching HLA type. Study results and limitations: Accumulated public TCR beta family frequency recognized individuals carrying CMV together with the relevant HLA. Across the ex vivo response, the dominant clonotypes were HLA-C-restricted CMV-specific TCR beta clonotypes.

CDR3 length: 12 residues. CDR1 is MNHEY and CDR2 is SVGAGI in the germline V gene. Trimming removed 6 bases from V and 10 bases from J, with 10 bases in between. The receptor was isolated from a human donor in good health (CMV status not recorded). Some clones in this sample may be carry-over from other donors' samples. The specimen sequenced was PBMCs. This rearrangement joins TRBV6-5 to TRBJ1-6; tentatively, D is TRBD1 (5 bases). The CDR3 sequence: CASSVGVSPLHF. CDR3 sequence (DNA): TGTGCCAGCAGCGTGGGGGTCTCACCCCTCCACTTT.